Below are 8 T cell receptor beta chains sequenced from a single sample in a study of regulatory T cells in long-lasting Graves disease (TCRdb year 2021). Reading the label with the study, this specimen's time point is: newly diagnosed GD, antithyroid drugs for less than 3 months. For both TCR sequencing and RNA sequencing, RNA was extracted from PBMCs in TRIzol. Receptors were amplified or captured by multiplex PCR. Sequencing was performed on an Illumina HiSeq 4000. CDR3 regions were amplified by Arm-PCR with iRepertoire HTBI primers to construct TCR beta libraries. TCRdb reanalyzed the raw reads on its own, using fastp at Q25 for trimming and MiXCR for clone calling, and kept in-frame beta chains. Here each entry gathers all rows of one CDR3 protein and keeps the most common genes and DNA. This sample has about 380,000 distinct CDR3 sequences in its table, and roughly 16% of those were observed once. The biggest ten clones account for about 20% of the sample.

The specimen comprised peripheral blood mononuclear cells (PBMCs), sampled at new diagnosis, from a patient treated with antithyroid drugs. These receptor sequences come from a female donor with Graves disease.

This clonotype has a single count. The chain couples TRBV7-2 to TRBJ2-5, with D perhaps TRBD2 (7 bases). Between the trimmed V and J ends, which lost 3 bases and 2 bases, there was a span of 19 bases. Germline-derived CDR1 and CDR2 are SGHTA and FQGNSA. This CDR3 is built from 17 residues. The CDR3 region has the DNA TGTGCCAGCAGCTTGGGGGCTGGGCGGGGGTGGCAAGAGACCCAGTACTTC. Protein sequence: CASSLGAGRGWQETQYF.

The chain recombines TRBV10-2 with TRBJ2-3; weak D call: TRBD1 (5 bases). V gave up 6 bases and J gave up 4 bases, with 5 bases separating them. The CDR3 length is 11 residues. The germline CDR1 and CDR2 sequences are WSHSY and SAAADI. The CDR3 DNA is TGCGCCAGCAGGACAGCAGATACGCAGTATTTT. Its protein is CASRTADTQYF.

This clonotype was observed a handful of times. The chain couples TRBV27 to TRBJ2-3, with D possibly TRBD1 on 6 matching bases. The end of the DNA is better explained by TRBJ2-7, so the J call may be wrong. The germline CDR1 and CDR2 sequences are MNHEY and SMNVEV (reference sequence). The CDR3 has 16 residues. CDR3 loop: CASSQTTGFSSYEQYF. The CDR3 region has the DNA TGTGCCAGCAGTCAAACCACAGGGTTTAGCTCCTACGAGCAGTACTTC.

There are many counts of this clonotype. The chain joins TRBV13 to TRBJ2-5; 9 bases match TRBD1. Trimming removed 5 bases from V and 1 base from J; junction bases left unmatched: 17. The germline gives CDR1 PRHDT, CDR2 FYEKMQ (reference sequence). This CDR3 is built from 19 residues. The CDR3 sequence is CASSGETETGQGLQETQYF. The CDR3 DNA follows: TGTGCCAGCAGCGGGGAAACCGAAACGGGACAGGGACTCCAAGAGACCCAGTACTTC.

This clonotype came up a few times. This may be a read error, as it is one base from a much larger clone. V usage is TRBV7-2 and J usage is TRBJ2-3, with 12 nucleotides matching TRBD2. The germline V gene encodes CDR1 SGHTA and CDR2 FQGNSA. This CDR3 contains 20 residues. The CDR3 nucleotides are TGTGCCAGCAGCCCCCAAAGACTAGCGGGAGTGGGGGTGAGCACAGATACGCAGTGTTTT. It translates to CASSPQRLAGVGVSTDTQCF.

This clonotype was counted ten times or more. The V call is TRBV7-3, the J call TRBJ2-5; the D gene is possibly TRBD1 (5 bases). This CDR3 has 13 residues. Germline CDR1 SGHTA, CDR2 FQGTGA. V lost 5 bases, J lost 5 bases, and 12 bases lay in between. The DNA of the CDR3 is TGTGCCAGCAGCCCTTCTCCAGGGGAGACCCAGTACTTC. Its protein product is CASSPSPGETQYF. The whole variable domain, filled in from reference TRBV7-3 and TRBJ2-5, reads GAGVSQTPSNKVTEKGKYVELRCDPISGHTALYWYRQSLGQGPEFLIYFQGTGAADDSGLPNDRFFAVRPEGSVSTLKIQRTERGDSAVYLCASSPSPGETQYFGPGTRLLVL.

This clonotype was picked up many times. The chain recombines TRBV7-2 with TRBJ2-7, with 12 bases aligning to TRBD2. Trimming removed 6 bases from V and 4 bases from J; junction bases left unmatched: 4. This CDR3 is 14 amino acids long. Looked up from germline, CDR1 is SGHTA and CDR2 is FQGNSA. In DNA form, the CDR3 reads TGTGCCAGCAGTCTAGCGGGAGGGCCGTACGAGCAGTACTTC. Translation: CASSLAGGPYEQYF.

This chain connects TRBV4-1 to TRBJ2-5, with 12 bases matching TRBD2. CDR1 and CDR2 (germline): MGHRA, YSYEKL. J gave up 5 bases and V 3 bases, and 4 bases lay outside the gene matches. CDR3 size: 15 residues. The CDR3 is CASSQTSGSAETQYF. The CDR3 DNA sequence: TGCGCCAGCAGCCAGACTAGCGGGAGTGCGGAGACCCAGTACTTC.